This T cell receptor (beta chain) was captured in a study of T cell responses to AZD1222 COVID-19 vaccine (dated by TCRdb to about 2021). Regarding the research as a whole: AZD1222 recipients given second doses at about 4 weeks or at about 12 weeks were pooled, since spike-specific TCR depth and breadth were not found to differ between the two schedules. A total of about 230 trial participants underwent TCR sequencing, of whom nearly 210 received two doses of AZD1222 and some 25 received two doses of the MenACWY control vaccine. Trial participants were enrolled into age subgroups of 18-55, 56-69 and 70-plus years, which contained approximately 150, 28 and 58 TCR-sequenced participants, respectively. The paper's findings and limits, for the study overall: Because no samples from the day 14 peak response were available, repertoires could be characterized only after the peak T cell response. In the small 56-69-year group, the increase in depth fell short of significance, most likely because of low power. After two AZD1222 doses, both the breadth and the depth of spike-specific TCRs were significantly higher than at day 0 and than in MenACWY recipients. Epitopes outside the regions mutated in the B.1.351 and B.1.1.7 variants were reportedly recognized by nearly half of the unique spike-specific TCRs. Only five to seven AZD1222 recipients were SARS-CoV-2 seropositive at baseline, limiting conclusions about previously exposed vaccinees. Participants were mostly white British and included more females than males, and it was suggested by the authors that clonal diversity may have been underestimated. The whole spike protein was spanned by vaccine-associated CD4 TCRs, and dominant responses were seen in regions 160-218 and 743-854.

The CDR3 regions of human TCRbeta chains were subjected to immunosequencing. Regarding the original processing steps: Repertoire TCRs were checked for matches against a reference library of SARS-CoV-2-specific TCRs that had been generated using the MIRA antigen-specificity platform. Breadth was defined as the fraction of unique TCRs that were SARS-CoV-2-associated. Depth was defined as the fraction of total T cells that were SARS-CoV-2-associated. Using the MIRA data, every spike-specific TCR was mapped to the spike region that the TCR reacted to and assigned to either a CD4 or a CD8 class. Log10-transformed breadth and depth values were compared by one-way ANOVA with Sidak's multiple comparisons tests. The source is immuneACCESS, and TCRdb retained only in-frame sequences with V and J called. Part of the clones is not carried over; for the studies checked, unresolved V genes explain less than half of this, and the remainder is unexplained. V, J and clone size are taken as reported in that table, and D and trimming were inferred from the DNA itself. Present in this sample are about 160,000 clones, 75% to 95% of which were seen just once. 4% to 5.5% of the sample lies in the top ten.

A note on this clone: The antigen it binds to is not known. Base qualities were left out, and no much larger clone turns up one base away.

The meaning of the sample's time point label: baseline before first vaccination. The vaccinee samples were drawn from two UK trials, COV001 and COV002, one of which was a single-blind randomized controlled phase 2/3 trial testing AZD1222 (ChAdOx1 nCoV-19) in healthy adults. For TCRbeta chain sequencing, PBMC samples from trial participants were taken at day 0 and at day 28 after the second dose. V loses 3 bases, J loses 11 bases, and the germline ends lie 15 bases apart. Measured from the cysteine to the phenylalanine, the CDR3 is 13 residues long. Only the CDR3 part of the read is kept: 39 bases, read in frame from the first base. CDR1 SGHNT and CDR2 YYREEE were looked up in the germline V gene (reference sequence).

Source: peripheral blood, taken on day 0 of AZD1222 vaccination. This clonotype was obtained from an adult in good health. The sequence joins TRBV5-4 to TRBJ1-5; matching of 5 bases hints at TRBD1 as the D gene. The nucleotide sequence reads TGTGCCAGCAGCTCCCGAGGGGTACCGGCCCAGCATTTT. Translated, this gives CASSSRGVPAQHF.